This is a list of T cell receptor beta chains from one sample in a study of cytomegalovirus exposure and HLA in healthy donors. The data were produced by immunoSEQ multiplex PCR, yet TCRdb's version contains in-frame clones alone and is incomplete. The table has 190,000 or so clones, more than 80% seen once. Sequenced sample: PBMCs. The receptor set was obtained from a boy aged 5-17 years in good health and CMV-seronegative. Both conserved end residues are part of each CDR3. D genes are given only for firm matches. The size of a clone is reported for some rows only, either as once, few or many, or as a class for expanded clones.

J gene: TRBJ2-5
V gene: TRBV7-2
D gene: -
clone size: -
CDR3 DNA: TGTGCCAGCAGCTTAAAATCGGGGGGCGGTTGGGAGACCCAGTACTTC
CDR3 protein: CASSLKSGGGWETQYF

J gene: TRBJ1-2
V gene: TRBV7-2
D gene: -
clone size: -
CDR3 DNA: TGTGCCAGCAGCTCATACACTTCGGACACGTGGGTAGAGGGCTACACCTTC
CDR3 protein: CASSSYTSDTWVEGYTF

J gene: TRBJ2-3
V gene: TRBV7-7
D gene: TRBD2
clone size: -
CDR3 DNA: TGTGCTAGCAGCCAGGGGACTAGCGGAGGGGGAGATACGCAGTATTTT
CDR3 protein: CASSQGTSGGGDTQYF

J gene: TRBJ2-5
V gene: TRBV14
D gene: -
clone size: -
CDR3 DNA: TGTGCCAGCAGCCAAGTTCGGAAACAGTACCAAGAGACCCAGTACTTC
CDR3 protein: CASSQVRKQYQETQYF

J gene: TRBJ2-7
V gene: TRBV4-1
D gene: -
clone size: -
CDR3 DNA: TGCGCCAGCAGCCAAGGGGCCTACACCTACGAGCAGTACTTC
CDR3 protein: CASSQGAYTYEQYF

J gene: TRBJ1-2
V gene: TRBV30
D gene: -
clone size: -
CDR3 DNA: TGTGCCTGGAGTGAGGGGGGAGGGGGTCAGGCGAACTTTAACTATGGCTACACCTTC
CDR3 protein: CAWSEGGGGQANFNYGYTF

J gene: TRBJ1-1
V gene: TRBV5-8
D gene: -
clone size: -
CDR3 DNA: TGTGCCAGCAGCTTGCGTCCTTATAACACTGAAGCTTTCTTT
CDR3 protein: CASSLRPYNTEAFF

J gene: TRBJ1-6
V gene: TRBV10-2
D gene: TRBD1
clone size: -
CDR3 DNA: TGCGCCACCCTCGGGACAGGGATTAGAAGGGAGAATTCACCCCTCCACTTT
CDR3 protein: CATLGTGIRRENSPLHF

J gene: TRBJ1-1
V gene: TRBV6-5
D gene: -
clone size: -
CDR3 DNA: TGTGCCAGCAGTTCCTTCTCTGGAGGCGCGGGAACTGAAGCTTTCTTT
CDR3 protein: CASSSFSGGAGTEAFF

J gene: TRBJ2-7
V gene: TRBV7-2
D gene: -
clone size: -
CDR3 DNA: TGTGCCAGCAGCTTAGACCAGGGTTTAAGCGAGCAGTACTTC
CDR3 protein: CASSLDQGLSEQYF

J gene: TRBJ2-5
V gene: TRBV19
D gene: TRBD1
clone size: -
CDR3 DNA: TGTGCCAGTAGTATAAGGACAGGCCAAGAGACCCAGTACTTC
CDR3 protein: CASSIRTGQETQYF

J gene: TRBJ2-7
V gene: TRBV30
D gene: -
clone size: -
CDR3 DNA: TGTGCCTGGAGTGCCCCTGGACAGAACTACGAGCAGTACTTC
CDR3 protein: CAWSAPGQNYEQYF

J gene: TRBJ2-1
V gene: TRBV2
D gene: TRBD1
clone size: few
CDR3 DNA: TGTGCCAGCAGCGCCACAGGGGCCTACAATGAGCAGTTCTTC
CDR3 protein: CASSATGAYNEQFF

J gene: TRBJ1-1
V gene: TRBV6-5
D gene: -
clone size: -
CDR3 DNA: TGTGCCAGCAGCCCCTCGACAACGGGGTGGACTGAAGCTTTCTTT
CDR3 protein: CASSPSTTGWTEAFF

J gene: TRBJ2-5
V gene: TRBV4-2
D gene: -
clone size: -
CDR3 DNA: TGTGCCAGCAGCCAAGATCAGGGGCGAGGGACCCAGTACTTC
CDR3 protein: CASSQDQGRGTQYF

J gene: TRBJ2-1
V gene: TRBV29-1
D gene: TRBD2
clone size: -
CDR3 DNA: TGCAGCGTTGCGGTGAGCGGGGGGACGTCGAATGAGCAGTTCTTC
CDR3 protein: CSVAVSGGTSNEQFF

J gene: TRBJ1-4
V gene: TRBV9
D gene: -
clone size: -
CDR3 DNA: TGTGCCAGCAGCGGTTTGAGGGAAAGTGAAAAACTGTTTTTT
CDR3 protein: CASSGLRESEKLFF

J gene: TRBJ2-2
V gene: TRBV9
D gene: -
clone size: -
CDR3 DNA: TGTGCCAGCAGCGTAGCGGCGGGAACGAACACCGGGGAGCTGTTTTTT
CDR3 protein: CASSVAAGTNTGELFF

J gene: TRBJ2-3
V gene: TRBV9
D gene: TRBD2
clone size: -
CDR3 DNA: TGTGCCAGCAGCGTAGCGGCTAGCGGGATTCAAGTGGATACGCAGTATTTT
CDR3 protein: CASSVAASGIQVDTQYF

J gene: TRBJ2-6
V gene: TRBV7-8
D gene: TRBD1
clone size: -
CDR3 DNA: TGTGCCAGCAGCAGACAGGGGGCTGGGGCCAACGTCCTGACTTTC
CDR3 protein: CASSRQGAGANVLTF

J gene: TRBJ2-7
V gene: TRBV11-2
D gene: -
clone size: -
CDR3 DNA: TGTGCCAGCAGCGCGCAATACTCCTACGAGCAGTACTTC
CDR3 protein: CASSAQYSYEQYF